This T cell receptor (beta chain) emerged from a study of blood T cell repertoires in COVID-19. On the study more broadly: From the United States, Italy and Spain came samples of acute and convalescent COVID-19.

The Seattle patients, enrolled during active infection, were followed longitudinally. Sequenced by immunoSEQ multiplex PCR; TCRdb stores in-frame clones only, minus some. The top ten clones hold about 6.9% of a sample with around 76,000 clones, 65% to 90% of them seen once. This CDR3 region has 13 residues. Germline CDR1 reads SQVTM; CDR2 reads ANQGSEA. The J segment lost 4 bases and the V segment lost 7 bases, leaving 6 bases of the junction unmatched. Sequenced: peripheral blood. The clonotype was recovered from a man aged 30 to 45 with COVID-19, enrolled during active disease. The V gene is TRBV29-1, the J gene TRBJ2-7; TRBD2 matches 11 bases. CDR3 protein: CSAVGLAVYEQYF. In DNA form, the CDR3 reads TGCAGCGCGGTGGGACTAGCGGTTTACGAGCAGTACTTC.